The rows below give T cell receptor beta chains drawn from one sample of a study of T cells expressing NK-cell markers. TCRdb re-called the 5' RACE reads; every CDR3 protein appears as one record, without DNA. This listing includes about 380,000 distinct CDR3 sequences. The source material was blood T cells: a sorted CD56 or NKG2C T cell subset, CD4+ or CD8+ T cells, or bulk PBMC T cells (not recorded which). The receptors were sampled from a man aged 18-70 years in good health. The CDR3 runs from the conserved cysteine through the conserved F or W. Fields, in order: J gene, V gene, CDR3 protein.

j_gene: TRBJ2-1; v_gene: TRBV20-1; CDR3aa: CSASGGPRLTNEQFF
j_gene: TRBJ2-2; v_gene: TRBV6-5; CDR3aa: CASSYSILASTGELFFF
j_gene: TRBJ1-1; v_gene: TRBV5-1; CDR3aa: CASTRIGQAQLDTEAFF
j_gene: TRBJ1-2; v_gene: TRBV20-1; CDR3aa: CSAVGDRGSYGYTF
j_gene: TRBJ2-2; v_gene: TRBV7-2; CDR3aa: CASSQTAGGPGTGELFF
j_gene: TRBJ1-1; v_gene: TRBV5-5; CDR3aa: CASSLVQVPGTEAFF
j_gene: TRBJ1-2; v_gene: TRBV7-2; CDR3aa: CASSLAETMYGYTF
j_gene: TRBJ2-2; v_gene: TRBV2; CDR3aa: CASSGLEGTGELFF
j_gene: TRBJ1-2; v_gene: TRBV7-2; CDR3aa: CASSSYRVANYGYTF
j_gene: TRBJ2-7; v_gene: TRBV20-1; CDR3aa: CSAPRGGTSDEQYF
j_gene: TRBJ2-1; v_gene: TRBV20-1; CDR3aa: CSAIPGLALEQFF
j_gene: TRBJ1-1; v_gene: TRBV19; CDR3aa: CASSLRGANTEAFF
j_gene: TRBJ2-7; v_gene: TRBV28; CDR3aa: CASSASFPYEQYF
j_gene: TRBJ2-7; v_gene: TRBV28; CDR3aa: CASSRLSGDPYEQYF
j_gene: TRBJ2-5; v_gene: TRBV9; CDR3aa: CASSRGVETQYF
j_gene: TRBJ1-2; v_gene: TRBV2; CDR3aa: CASSVLGQGSGYTF
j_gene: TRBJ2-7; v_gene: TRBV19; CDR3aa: CASSMRTSGTYEQYF
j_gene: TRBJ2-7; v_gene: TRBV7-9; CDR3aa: CASSPGLVNSYEQYF
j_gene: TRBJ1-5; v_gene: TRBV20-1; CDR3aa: CSGSDRGRGLNQPQHF
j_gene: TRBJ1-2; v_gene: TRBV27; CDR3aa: CASSRAGGGVGYTF
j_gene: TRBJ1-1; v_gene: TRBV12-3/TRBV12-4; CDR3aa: CASSRQENTEAFF
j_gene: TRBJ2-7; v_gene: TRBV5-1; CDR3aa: CASGQINPGTATYEQYF
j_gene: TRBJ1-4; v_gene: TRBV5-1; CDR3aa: CASRRDRDEKLFF
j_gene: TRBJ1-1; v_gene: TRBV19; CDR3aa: CASSIKHNTEAFF
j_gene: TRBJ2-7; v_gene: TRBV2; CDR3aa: CASTEGLLNYEQYF
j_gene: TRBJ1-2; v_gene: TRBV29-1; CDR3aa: CSVARSNRGVDGYTF